A single sample gave rise to the 8 T cell receptor beta chains below, sequenced in a study of Graves' ophthalmopathy and Graves' hyperthyroidism. RNA transcripts were the template, and TCR beta CDR3 regions were amplified from them. RT-PCR in the first round used HTBI primers; a second-round multiplex PCR followed. Each CDR3 protein is one row after TCRdb ran MiXCR on the multiplex PCR reads. The sample contains about 210,000 distinct CDR3 sequences, approximately 28% of which appear only once. Input material: peripheral blood. These receptors were collected from a man aged 45 to 65 with Graves' ophthalmopathy.

This clonotype showed up many times. This rearrangement joins TRBV28 to TRBJ1-5, with 11 bases aligning to TRBD1. V lost 6 bases to trimming and J lost 6 bases; unmatched junction nucleotides: 4. The CDR3 is 14 amino acids. CDR1 and CDR2 from the germline V gene are MDHEN and SYDVKM. The DNA of the CDR3 is TGTGCCAGCAGACCGGGACAGGGGGGTCAGCCCCAGCATTTT. This gives the protein CASRPGQGGQPQHF.

This sequence joins TRBV7-2 and TRBJ2-7; possible D gene TRBD2, 6 bases. This CDR3 region has 12 residues. Germline CDR1 is SGHTA and CDR2 is FQGNSA. Trimming removed 8 bases from V and 3 bases from J, with 11 bases in between. Here the CDR3 reads CASGGLFYEQYF. DNA for the CDR3: TGTGCCAGCGGCGGACTATTCTACGAGCAGTACTTC.

This clonotype was seen ten or more times. V is TRBV10-1 and J is TRBJ2-7; 7 positions agree with TRBD2. Germline loops: CDR1 WNHNN, CDR2 SYGVQD (reference sequence). CDR3 length equals 14 residues. The V segment lost 0 bases and the J segment 5 bases; nucleotides outside the gene matches: 4. CDR3 sequence: CASSESMGGNEQYF. The DNA of the CDR3 is TGCGCCAGCAGTGAGTCGATGGGGGGGAACGAGCAGTACTTC.

The sample holds many counts of this clonotype. The genes are TRBV25-1 and TRBJ2-5; D possibly corresponds to TRBD2 (6 bases). The CDR3 is 18 residues long. Germline-derived CDR1 and CDR2 are MGHDK and SYGVNS. Trimming pared 8 bases from V and 7 bases from J, leaving 32 bases between. In DNA form, the CDR3 reads TGTGCCAGCGACCCTGGCGGGGAAACAGGCCGATTCGGAGTGACCCAGTACTTC. Protein product: CASDPGGETGRFGVTQYF.

In this sample, this clonotype turned up many times. V usage is TRBV19 and J usage is TRBJ1-6; D perhaps matches TRBD1 (5 bases). The CDR3 consists of 13 residues. Trimming shortened V by 5 bases and J by 8 bases, and 10 bases separated the two germline ends. The germline gives CDR1 LNHDA, CDR2 SQIVND (reference sequence). CDR3: CASSDWGDSPLHF. For the CDR3, the DNA is TGTGCCAGTAGTGATTGGGGGGATTCACCCCTCCACTTT.

The gene calls are TRBV6-2 or TRBV6-3 and TRBJ2-7, with D possibly matching TRBD2 (8 bases). V dropped 7 bases and J dropped 4 bases, with 26 bases sitting between them. Per germline, CDR1 MNHEY and CDR2 SVGEGT. CDR3 length: 17 residues. CDR3 protein: CASTSPPGGGAGYEQYF. CDR3 DNA: TGTGCCAGCACCTCACCTCCGGGAGGGGGCGCGGGGTACGAGCAGTACTTC.

The V gene is TRBV6-5, the J gene TRBJ1-3; D remains ambiguous. V lost 3 bases and J lost 6, with 6 bases in between. This CDR3 has 12 residues. The germline V gene encodes CDR1 MNHEY and CDR2 SVGAGI. The CDR3 coding sequence is TGTGCCAGCAGTTATGCGGCAAACACCATATATTTT. It is translated as CASSYAANTIYF.

This clonotype was seen at least ten times. V usage is TRBV2 and J usage is TRBJ1-5, with D uncertain. The germline V gene encodes CDR1 SNHLY and CDR2 FYNNEI. The ends were cut back, 0 bases at V and 5 bases at J, with 8 bases in the middle. CDR3 length: 14 residues. CDR3 coding DNA: TGTGCCAGCAGTGAAGCAGGGCGGTATCAGCCCCAGCATTTT. Translated, it gives CASSEAGRYQPQHF.